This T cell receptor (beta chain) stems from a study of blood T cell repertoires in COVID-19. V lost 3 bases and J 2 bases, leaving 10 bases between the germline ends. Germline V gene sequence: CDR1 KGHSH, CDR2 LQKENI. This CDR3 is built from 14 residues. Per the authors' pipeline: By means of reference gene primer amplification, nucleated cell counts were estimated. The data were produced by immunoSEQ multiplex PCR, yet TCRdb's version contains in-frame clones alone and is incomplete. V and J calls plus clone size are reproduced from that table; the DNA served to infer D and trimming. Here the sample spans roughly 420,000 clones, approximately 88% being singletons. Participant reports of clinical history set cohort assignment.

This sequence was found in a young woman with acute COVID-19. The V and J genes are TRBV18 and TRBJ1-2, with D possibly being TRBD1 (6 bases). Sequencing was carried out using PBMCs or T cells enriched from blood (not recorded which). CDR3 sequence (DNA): TGTGCCAGCTCACCGCTAACAGGGAACTATGGCTACACCTTC. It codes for CASSPLTGNYGYTF.